Listed here is a single TCR beta chain. This receptor's antigen is unknown. No quality values exist for individual bases; no much larger clone is one base distant. This CDR3 is also generated by other DNA sequences in the sample. The donors were healthy, HIV-negative adults with no recently reported acute infections or vaccinations. Every donor was a Caucasian adult living in Nashville, Tennessee, USA. CD4+ T cells were enriched by magnetic negative selection; naive cells were then positively selected on CD45RA, and the negative fraction formed the memory subset. Blood was obtained by leukapheresis, after which PBMCs were separated by Ficoll-Histopaque density gradient centrifugation and cryopreserved in liquid nitrogen vapor phase. Purity and quantity of every magnetically sorted T cell population were checked by analytical flow cytometry. Each sorted fraction had its genomic DNA isolated and then quantified by UV absorbance on a Nanodrop 2000c.

The data belong to a study of shared clonotypes between healthy human individuals (TCRdb year 2020). For context, the study as a whole: A few men and a couple of women, aged 18 to 49 years, made up the cohort. Per donor, three plates each were used for CD4 naive and CD4 memory, two for CD8 naive, and one for CD8 memory. Blood TCR repertoires of about 5 healthy adults were deeply sequenced to estimate repertoire size and the extent of clonotype sharing between individuals. To increase sequencing depth and limit assay-specific biases, TCR repertoire library preparation and sequencing were carried out by different laboratories using diverse techniques. Between about 0.9 and 8.9 billion PBMCs per donor were obtained by leukapheresis.

TCR CDR3 regions were amplified from genomic DNA by multiplex PCR using the deep immunoSEQ assay. Extracted genomic DNA from each cell subset was distributed evenly across all wells of several immunoSEQ 96-well plates, and each plate was treated as a replicate. For sorted subsets, approximately 200 ng of genomic DNA, equivalent to around 30,000 T cell genomes, went into each replicate PCR. Purified libraries were quantified with a Qubit 3.0 fluorometer, sized on a Bioanalyzer 2100, and re-quantified with the KAPA Library Quantification kit. Each immunoSEQ 96-well plate was sequenced on its own single-read 150-cycle Illumina NextSeq 550 flow cell. Per the original workflow: Because the immunoSEQ output held only junctional sequences and lacked quality scores, the filtering could not match the filtering applied to full-length reads. Sequences were annotated with PyIR, a Python wrapper for IgBLAST v1.9, and V/J genes and CDR3 were assigned using IMGT germline references. Reads were removed for weak V/J assignments (E-value above 1e-6), missing CDR3, stop codons, out-of-frame junctions, or ambiguous translated residues. V3J clonotypes were defined as sequences sharing an identical inferred V gene, J gene, and CDR3 amino acid sequence. The percentage overlap between two repertoires was calculated by dividing the number of shared unique clonotypes by the size of the smaller repertoire. Three approaches were used to assess repertoire richness: RTK rarefaction, the Chao1 estimator, and Recon v2.1 estimates of unobserved clonotypes. For all TCRbeta clonotypes obtained by the gDNA method from a few donors, generation probabilities were computed with OLGA. TCRdb's version of the immuneACCESS table is confined to in-frame rearrangements and falls short of the full clone set. An unresolved V gene accounts for under half of the shortfall where checked; the remainder is of unknown origin. The V and J calls and the clone size are those of that table, but D and trimming were determined from the DNA. This sample has under 2.5 million clones in its table, and around 90% of those were observed once. The ten largest clones represent 0.37% of the sample.

Here is what the overall study found, with its caveats: Sharing across several donors was observed for roughly 5.4% of naive CD4, 3% to 4% of naive CD8, around 2.5% of memory CD4, and roughly 0.4% of memory CD8 clonotypes. Naive subsets generally had larger estimated clonotype richness than memory subsets did. Compared with non-shared clonotypes, clonotypes shared by all four sorted-subset donors had higher generation probabilities. Rarefaction of sorted-subset datasets indicated incomplete sequencing despite the large sequencing depth. Because the study included a small number of donors, the genetic and exposure-history diversity represented was limited. Only blood was sampled, and tissue TCR repertoires likely differ from those in blood. Pairwise subsampling indicated that sequencing depth was expected to affect the degree of clonotype sharing among donors.

V gives up 0 bases and J gives up 0 bases, and the segment between their germline ends measures 7 bases. The germline V gene specifies SGHDT as CDR1 and YYEEEE as CDR2. The CDR3 numbers 15 residues from cysteine through phenylalanine. The DNA shown is the 45-base CDR3, in frame from base 1. This receptor chain uses TRBV5-6 and TRBJ2-1; the D gene is perhaps TRBD2, on 5 matching bases. This clonotype was obtained from a man in his late teens or twenties in good health. Some clones in this sample may be carry-over from other donors' samples. Sequencing used naive CD4+ T cells from PBMCs. The sample's cell subset or site, from its label and the paper: CD45RA+ positively selected. The base sequence is TGTGCCAGCAGCTTGGGAGGGAGCTCCTACAATGAGCAGTTCTTC. Translated, this is CASSLGGSSYNEQFF.